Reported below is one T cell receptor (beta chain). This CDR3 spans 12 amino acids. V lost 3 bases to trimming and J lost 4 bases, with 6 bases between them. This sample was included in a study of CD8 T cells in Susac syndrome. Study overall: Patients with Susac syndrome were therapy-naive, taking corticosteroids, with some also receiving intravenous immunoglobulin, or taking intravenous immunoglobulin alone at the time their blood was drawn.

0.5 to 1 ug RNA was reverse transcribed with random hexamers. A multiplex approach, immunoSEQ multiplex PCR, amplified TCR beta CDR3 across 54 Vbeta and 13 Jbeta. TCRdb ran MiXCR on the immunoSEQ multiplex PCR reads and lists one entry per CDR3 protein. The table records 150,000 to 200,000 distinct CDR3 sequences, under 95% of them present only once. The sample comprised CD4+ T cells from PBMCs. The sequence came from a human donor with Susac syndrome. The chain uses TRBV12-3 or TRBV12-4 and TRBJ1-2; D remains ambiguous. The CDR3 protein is CASSFQAYGYTF. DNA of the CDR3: TGTGCCAGCAGTTTTCAGGCCTATGGCTACACCTTC.